Detailed here is one T cell receptor beta chain. The sample originates from a study of shared clonotypes between healthy human individuals. Sequencing was performed with immunoSEQ multiplex PCR; in TCRdb, only in-frame clones are kept and a portion is missing. The table records 2.3 million or so clones, approximately 95% of them present only once. The receptor was isolated from a man between 18 and 35 years old in good health. Some clones in this sample may be carry-over from other donors' samples. The specimen sequenced was naive CD4+ T cells from PBMCs. The subset here: CD45RA+ positively selected.

The CDR3 spells CASSLISSLYGYTF. Written as DNA, the CDR3 is TGCGCCAGCAGCTTGATCTCCAGTCTCTATGGCTACACCTTC. V gene TRBV5-1 combines with J gene TRBJ1-2, with D unresolved. The CDR3 has 14 amino acids. Trimming took off 1 base at V and 4 bases at J, with 11 bases between the two ends. Germline CDR1 reads SGHRS; CDR2 reads YFSETQ.